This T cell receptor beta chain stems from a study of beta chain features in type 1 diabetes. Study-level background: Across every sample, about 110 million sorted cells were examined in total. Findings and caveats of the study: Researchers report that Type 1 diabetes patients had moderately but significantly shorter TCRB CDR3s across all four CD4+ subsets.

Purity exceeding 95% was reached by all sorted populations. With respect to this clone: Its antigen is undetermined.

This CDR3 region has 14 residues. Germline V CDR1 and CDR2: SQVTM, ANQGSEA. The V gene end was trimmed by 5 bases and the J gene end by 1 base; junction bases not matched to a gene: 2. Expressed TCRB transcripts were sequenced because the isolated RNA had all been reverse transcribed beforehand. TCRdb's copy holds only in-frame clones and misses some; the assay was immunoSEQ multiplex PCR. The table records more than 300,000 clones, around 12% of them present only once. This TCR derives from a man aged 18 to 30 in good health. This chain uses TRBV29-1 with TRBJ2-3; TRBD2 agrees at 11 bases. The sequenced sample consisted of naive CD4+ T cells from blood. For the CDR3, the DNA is TGCAGCGTTCAGACTAGCGGGGGCACAGATACGCAGTATTTT. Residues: CSVQTSGGTDTQYF.